Sequencing of this T cell receptor beta chain was carried out in a study of cytomegalovirus exposure and HLA in healthy donors. The PCR made use of 60 Vbeta and 13 Jbeta primers. Clones were sequenced by immunoSEQ multiplex PCR, and TCRdb holds only the in-frame ones, with some missing. The data hold around 220,000 clones, with 70% to 80% observed a single time. The length of the CDR3 is 16 residues. The germline V gene encodes CDR1 MGHRA and CDR2 YSYEKL. Deletions cut 1 base from V and 0 bases from J, with 10 bases between. This receptor was identified in a man aged 40-49 years in good health and CMV-seronegative. Sequenced sample: PBMCs. The rearrangement joins TRBV4-1 to TRBJ1-3; D gene uncertain. CDR3 bases: TGCGCCAGCAGCCAAGTCCCGGGAGTCTCTGGAAACACCATATATTTT. Protein: CASSQVPGVSGNTIYF.